A single sample gave rise to the 28 T cell receptor beta chains below, sequenced in a study of T cell repertoires in cytomegalovirus infection. Each CDR3 protein gets one entry after TCRdb re-called the reads with MiXCR. Here the sample spans approximately 550,000 distinct CDR3 sequences, approximately 17% being singletons. The specimen was CD8+ T cells from PBMCs. These receptors came from a human donor in good health (CMV status not recorded). Some clones in this sample may be carry-over from other donors' samples.

This clonotype showed up many times. The chain combines TRBV7-8 with TRBJ2-3; 7 bases match TRBD1. V lost 4 bases and J lost 2; bases outside the gene matches: 9. Looked up from germline, CDR1 is SGHVS and CDR2 is FQNEAQ. This CDR3 region has 16 residues. The CDR3 DNA reads TGTGCCAGCAGCTCTAGGACAGGTCTAAACACAGATACGCAGTATTTT. Protein sequence: CASSSRTGLNTDTQYF.

This clonotype was seen only a few times. The J gene is TRBJ2-2, the V gene TRBV13; 9 bases map to TRBD2. The CDR3 spans 15 residues. Looked up from germline, CDR1 is PRHDT and CDR2 is FYEKMQ (reference sequence). The V gene end was trimmed by 3 bases and the J gene end by 1 base; junction bases not matched to a gene: 0. CDR3 sequence reads: CASSLTSGNTGELFF. CDR3 bases: TGTGCCAGCAGCTTGACTAGCGGGAACACCGGGGAGCTGTTTTTT.

This clonotype was seen repeatedly, ten times or more. This chain links TRBV7-4 with TRBJ1-6; D gene unclear. CDR3 size: 11 residues. The V end lost 3 bases, the J end lost 10 bases, and 4 bases lay between the germline ends. CDR1 and CDR2 (germline): SGHVT, SQSDAQ. The CDR3 reads CASSFDSPLHF. CDR3 bases: TGTGCCAGCAGCTTTGACTCACCCCTCCACTTT.

About this clonotype itself: A read error may be the cause here, since a much bigger clone is one base away. This chain joins TRBV28 and TRBJ1-1; 7 bases align to TRBD1. The trim removed 6 bases at V and 5 bases at J, leaving 15 bases unmatched. The CDR3 covers 16 residues. CDR1 is MDHEN, CDR2 SYDVKM, per germline. The CDR3 sequence: CASRSTGSAVGTEAFF. The CDR3 DNA follows: TGTGCCAGCAGATCGACAGGGTCCGCTGTGGGGACTGAAGCTTTCTTT.

This clonotype was detected a few times. CDR3 sequence (DNA): TGTGCCAGCTCACGGGGACTAGCGGGAGAAGTGGGTGAGCAGTTCTTC. As protein: CASSRGLAGEVGEQFF. J is TRBJ2-1 and V is TRBV18; TRBD2 aligns across 14 bases. The CDR3 has 16 residues. The junction had 8 bases not matched to a gene; V was cut back by 4 bases and J by 9 bases. Germline V gives CDR1 KGHSH, CDR2 LQKENI.

The V and J genes are TRBV19 and TRBJ1-5, with D hard to call. The CDR3 sequence is 14 residues long. The V gene's germline CDR1 is LNHDA and CDR2 SQIVND (reference sequence). The ends were cut back, 2 bases at V and 1 base at J, with 6 bases in the middle. The CDR3 reads CASSIRVSNQPQHF. The CDR3 DNA reads TGTGCCAGTAGTATAAGGGTCAGCAATCAGCCCCAGCATTTT.

This sequence joins TRBV13 and TRBJ2-3; 7 positions match TRBD1. The germline gives CDR1 PRHDT, CDR2 FYEKMQ (reference sequence). Trimming cost V 5 bases and J 9 bases; bases outside gene matches: 5. CDR3 length equals 12 residues. The CDR3 sequence is CASSTGDGTQYF. CDR3 coding DNA: TGTGCCAGCAGCACAGGGGATGGGACGCAGTATTTT.

This clonotype has ten or more counts. The V and J genes are TRBV28 and TRBJ1-2; D is unresolved. Between the trimmed V and J ends, which lost 7 bases and 4 bases, there was a span of 13 bases. The CDR3 has 13 amino acids. CDR1 is MDHEN and CDR2 is SYDVKM in the germline V gene. DNA of the CDR3: TGTGCCAGCAACCTCCGGGTGAGCTATGGCTACACCTTC. Protein: CASNLRVSYGYTF.

This clonotype was detected many times. The chain couples TRBV4-1 to TRBJ2-1, with 7 bases aligning to TRBD1. The length of the CDR3 is 14 residues. The junction had 4 bases not matched to a gene; V was cut back by 0 bases and J by 8 bases. CDR1 and CDR2 (germline): MGHRA, YSYEKL. CDR3 DNA: TGCGCCAGCAGCCAAGAAACAGGGGTATATGAGCAGTTCTTC. This gives the protein CASSQETGVYEQFF.

This clonotype has ten or more counts. The V gene is TRBV27, the J gene TRBJ1-5; D not certain. CDR1 is MNHEY and CDR2 is SMNVEV in the germline V gene (reference sequence). The CDR3 contains 14 residues. Trimming cost V 4 bases and J 0 bases, with 7 bases left between them. The CDR3 DNA sequence: TGTGCCAGCAGTTCCATTAGTAGCAATCAGCCCCAGCATTTT. It encodes CASSSISSNQPQHF.

This clonotype was recorded many times. CDR3: CASSPPRRQGGYTF. CDR3 DNA: TGTGCCAGCAGTCCCCCGAGGAGGCAGGGTGGCTACACCTTC. V is TRBV12-3 or TRBV12-4 and J is TRBJ1-2, with D tentatively TRBD1 (5 bases). CDR3 length equals 14 residues. Trimming took off 5 bases at V and 7 bases at J, with 17 bases between the two ends.

In its sample, this clonotype was seen many times. The V and J genes are TRBV7-6 and TRBJ2-7; 10 bases fit TRBD1. Germline V lookup: CDR1 SGHVS, CDR2 FNYEAQ. CDR3 length: 15 amino acids. V was clipped by 2 bases and J by 5 bases; unmatched bases: 6. This chain's CDR3 is CASSLSGTGVNEQYF. In DNA form, the CDR3 reads TGTGCCAGCAGCTTATCGGGGACAGGGGTCAACGAGCAGTACTTC.

This chain connects TRBV4-1 to TRBJ2-7; the D is unclear. The germline V and J ends were trimmed by 2 bases and 2 bases, with 7 bases remaining between them. This CDR3 is built from 13 residues. Germline-derived CDR1 and CDR2 are MGHRA and YSYEKL. The CDR3 here is CASSQNSAYEQYF. The CDR3 DNA follows: TGCGCCAGCAGCCAAAATTCCGCCTACGAGCAGTACTTC.

Many counts were recorded for this clonotype. The chain recombines TRBV27 with TRBJ2-1; no firm D call. Germline CDR1 MNHEY, CDR2 SMNVEV (reference sequence). V was trimmed by 5 bases and J by 6 bases, leaving 17 bases between them. The CDR3 length is 15 residues. The CDR3 nucleotides are TGTGCCAGCAGTCCCCTCCGGACCCAACCCAATGAGCAGTTCTTC. Its translation is CASSPLRTQPNEQFF.

This clonotype has more than one count but fewer than ten. The J gene is TRBJ2-3, the V gene TRBV14; unclear D gene. The CDR3 loop spans 15 amino acids. The V and J ends lost 4 bases and 2 bases respectively, with 13 bases between them. Germline V gene data show CDR1 as SGHDN and CDR2 as FVKESK. CDR3 sequence: CASSLRTELTDTQYF. The CDR3 nucleotides are TGTGCCAGCAGCCTTCGGACGGAACTCACAGATACGCAGTATTTT.

This clonotype has just a few counts. The chain employs TRBV6-1 and TRBJ2-2; a possible D gene is TRBD1 (5 bases). V was cut by 6 bases and J by 1 base, with 15 bases left in between. The CDR3 extends over 16 amino acids. Germline values: CDR1 MNHNS, CDR2 SASEGT. Here the CDR3 reads CASRPRGRGNTGELFF. In nucleotides, the CDR3 is TGTGCCAGCAGACCCCGAGGTAGGGGGAACACCGGGGAGCTGTTTTTT.

This clonotype showed up just a few times. The chain employs TRBV15 and TRBJ1-3; a weak D match, TRBD1 (6 bases). There are 16 residues in the CDR3. Germline CDR1 and CDR2: LNHNV and YYDKDF (reference sequence). V dropped 5 bases and J dropped 3 bases, with 17 bases sitting between them. The CDR3 DNA reads TGTGCCACCAGCGACGAAAGCGGACAGCTTGGAAACACCATATATTTT. Translated: CATSDESGQLGNTIYF.

This clonotype has just a few counts. The gene calls are TRBV5-1 and TRBJ1-2; the D gene is possibly TRBD1 (5 bases). Germline V gene data show CDR1 as SGHRS and CDR2 as YFSETQ. The CDR3 spans 15 residues. V lost 4 bases, J lost 4 bases, and 17 bases lay in between. The DNA for the CDR3 is TGCGCCAGCAGCGGCGCCCAAGGGCAGGGCTATGGCTACACCTTC. The encoded protein is CASSGAQGQGYGYTF.

This clonotype was detected many times. V and J are TRBV5-6 and TRBJ1-3; D gene ambiguous. Germline V gene lookup returns CDR1 SGHDT and CDR2 YYEEEE. This CDR3 spans 17 amino acids. The V end was cut by 5 bases, the J end by 0 bases, with 18 bases between. In DNA, the CDR3 is TGTGCCAGCAGTTACAGTCTGACCGAACACTCTGGAAACACCATATATTTT. Amino acid sequence: CASSYSLTEHSGNTIYF. The full variable domain, rest sourced from reference TRBV5-6 and TRBJ1-3, is DAGVTQSPTHLIKTRGQQVTLRCSPKSGHDTVSWYQQALGQGPQFIFQYYEEEERQRGNFPDRFSGHQFPNYSSELNVNALLLGDSALYLCASSYSLTEHSGNTIYFGEGSWLTVV.

This clonotype was observed at least ten times. The V gene is TRBV6-1, the J gene TRBJ2-7, with 8 bases aligning to TRBD1. V shed 7 bases, J shed 3 bases, and the junction held 2 bases outside the gene matches. The CDR3 runs to 12 residues. In germline, CDR1 is MNHNS, CDR2 SASEGT. The CDR3 sequence: CASTGQGYEQYF. CDR3 bases: TGTGCCAGCACCGGACAGGGCTACGAGCAGTACTTC.

This clonotype was counted many times. V and J are TRBV7-6 and TRBJ1-1, with no clear D. The V gene's germline CDR1 is SGHVS and CDR2 FNYEAQ. Trimming left V 7 bases short and J 1 base short, with 13 bases between. The CDR3 length is 14 residues. The CDR3 bases are TGTGCCAGCAACCCACCTCCGAGGAACACTGAAGCTTTCTTT. The encoded protein is CASNPPPRNTEAFF. The full variable domain, completed using reference TRBV7-6 and TRBJ1-1, is GAGVSQSPRYKVTKRGQDVALRCDPISGHVSLYWYRQALGQGPEFLTYFNYEAQQDKSGLPNDRFSAERPEGSISTLTIQRTEQRDSAMYRCASNPPPRNTEAFFGQGTRLTVV.

This clonotype has a handful of counts. This chain uses TRBV27 with TRBJ1-5; no firm D call. The V end lost 3 bases, the J end lost 0 bases, and 12 bases lay between the germline ends. This CDR3 has 16 amino acids. The germline gives CDR1 MNHEY, CDR2 SMNVEV (reference sequence). The CDR3 sequence: CASSFSVGDSNQPQHF. The CDR3 DNA follows: TGTGCCAGCAGTTTTTCGGTCGGAGATAGCAATCAGCCCCAGCATTTT.

This clonotype was observed at least ten times. The J gene is TRBJ1-1, the V gene TRBV7-8; perhaps TRBD1 as D (6 bases). This CDR3 has 14 residues. CDR1 is SGHVS and CDR2 is FQNEAQ in the germline V gene. Deletions cut 5 bases from V and 1 base from J, with 11 bases between. CDR3 DNA: TGTGCCAGCAGCCCCCGGGACAAGAACACTGAAGCTTTCTTT. Residues: CASSPRDKNTEAFF.

This clonotype was seen a few times. DNA of the CDR3: TGTGCCAGTAGTTGGTCCCGCATCCACACCGGGGAGCTGTTTTTT. This sequence encodes CASSWSRIHTGELFF. The chain recombines TRBV19 with TRBJ2-2; D ambiguous. Germline values: CDR1 LNHDA, CDR2 SQIVND (reference sequence). The V gene lost 5 bases and the J gene lost 3 bases, with 13 bases spanning the gap. This CDR3 region has 15 residues. Combining the CDR3 with reference TRBV19 and TRBJ2-2 gives the whole variable domain DGGITQSPKYLFRKEGQNVTLSCEQNLNHDAMYWYRQDPGQGLRLIYYSQIVNDFQKGDIAEGYSVSREKKESFPLTVTSAQKNPTAFYLCASSWSRIHTGELFFGEGSRLTVL.

This chain connects TRBV25-1 to TRBJ1-1; TRBD1 might be the D (6 bases). The CDR3 runs to 14 residues. With 2 bases removed from V and 6 bases from J, the gap between germline ends came to 13 bases. Germline CDR1 reads MGHDK; CDR2 reads SYGVNS. This CDR3 reads CASSETPGEPEAFF. CDR3 DNA: TGTGCCAGCAGTGAAACCCCAGGGGAGCCTGAAGCTTTCTTT.

The table lists this clonotype with a count of one. A much larger clone sits a single nucleotide away, making a read error possible. The chain links TRBV6-2 or TRBV6-3 to TRBJ2-2; 7 nucleotides align to TRBD2. CDR3 length: 16 residues. CDR1 and CDR2 from the germline V gene are MNHEY and SVGEGT. The CDR3 loop is CASSEEAAGNTGVLFF. The CDR3 DNA sequence: TGTGCCAGCAGTGAAGAGGCAGCGGGAAATACCGGGGTGCTGTTTTTT.

This chain uses TRBV18 with TRBJ2-4, with no clear D. Germline V CDR1 and CDR2: KGHSH, LQKENI. This CDR3 has 16 residues. V was trimmed by 1 base and J by 2 bases, leaving 12 bases between them. CDR3 nucleotides: TGTGCCAGCTCACCACAAATGGACCTCCCCAAAAACATTCAGTACTTC. This codes for CASSPQMDLPKNIQYF. The variable domain in full, with the rest retrieved from reference TRBV18 and TRBJ2-4, is NAGVMQNPRHLVRRRGQEARLRCSPMKGHSHVYWYRQLPEEGLKFMVYLQKENIIDESGMPKERFSAEFPKEGPSILRIQQVVRGDSAAYFCASSPQMDLPKNIQYFGAGTRLSVL.

This clonotype came up a few times. The J gene is TRBJ2-3, the V gene TRBV27; the match to TRBD2 covers 7 bases. The V gene's germline CDR1 is MNHEY and CDR2 SMNVEV (reference sequence). Trimming took 4 bases from V and 6 from J; bases not matched to a gene: 13. CDR3 size: 16 residues. The DNA of the CDR3 is TGTGCCAGCAGTTCGTACAAGGGCGGGAGAACTGATACGCAGTATTTT. It is translated as CASSSYKGGRTDTQYF.